The rows below give T cell receptor beta chains drawn from one sample of a study of T cell responses to AZD1222 COVID-19 vaccine. Clones were read by immunoSEQ multiplex PCR, and TCRdb kept only the in-frame ones, dropping some. The top ten hold 2.5% of the sample, which has roughly 100,000 clones, 70% to 90% seen once. This sample comprised peripheral blood, obtained on day 0 of AZD1222 vaccination. Source of these receptors: an adult in good health. The CDR3 runs from the conserved cysteine through the conserved F or W.

V: TRBV19
J: TRBJ2-7
CDR3: CASTIGGEQYF

V: TRBV7-2
J: TRBJ2-7
CDR3: CASSSPGTTTEQYF

V: TRBV27
J: TRBJ1-3
CDR3: CASSLTSSGNTIYF

V: TRBV7-7
J: TRBJ2-2
CDR3: CASSLVPRGSTGELFF

V: TRBV18
J: TRBJ2-3
CDR3: CASSTAQSTDTQYF

V: TRBV7-2
J: TRBJ2-7
CDR3: CASSHEGTGPAYEQYF

V: TRBV11-2
J: TRBJ1-1
CDR3: CASSFGTTNTEAFF

V: TRBV5-1
J: TRBJ2-1
CDR3: CASSLGSGKGEQFF

V: TRBV7-2
J: TRBJ1-1
CDR3: CASSLEVGEAFF

V: TRBV19
J: TRBJ2-3
CDR3: CASSIRQGGADTQYF

V: TRBV4-2
J: TRBJ1-2
CDR3: CASSQATTGREGYTF

V: TRBV18
J: TRBJ2-7
CDR3: CASSPGLTNSYEQYF

V: TRBV29-1
J: TRBJ2-2
CDR3: CSVAPSGGATGELFF

V: TRBV9
J: TRBJ2-1
CDR3: CASSVQRGGSDEQFF

V: TRBV5-1
J: TRBJ2-2
CDR3: CASSPGQGSGTGELFF

V: TRBV7-9
J: TRBJ1-4
CDR3: CASSFTPTGRTEKLFF

V: TRBV9
J: TRBJ2-1
CDR3: CASSVGTSGILASYNEQFF

V: TRBV28
J: TRBJ1-2
CDR3: CASSLVVGSRSHGYTF

V: TRBV7-2
J: TRBJ2-3
CDR3: CASSLGQTYSTDTQYF

V: TRBV3-1/TRBV3-2
J: TRBJ2-6
CDR3: CASSHGSGGSGANVLTF

V: TRBV20-1
J: TRBJ2-6
CDR3: CSASILGAGANVLTF

V: TRBV15
J: TRBJ2-2
CDR3: CATSRDWASGGLANTGELFF

V: TRBV12-1
J: TRBJ2-3
CDR3: CASSPRDCITDTQYF

V: TRBV4-2
J: TRBJ2-7
CDR3: CASSQDQASGYEQYF

V: TRBV7-2
J: TRBJ1-2
CDR3: CASSLGRVLNYGYTF

V: TRBV28
J: TRBJ2-1
CDR3: CASSLGLAGADNEQFF

V: TRBV9
J: TRBJ2-2
CDR3: CASTRINHTGELFF

V: TRBV7-8
J: TRBJ2-1
CDR3: CASSLVMAPTWMGQFF

V: TRBV2
J: TRBJ2-1
CDR3: CASSAASSLAWIFNEQFF

V: TRBV19
J: TRBJ2-7
CDR3: CASRRTGTAYEQYF

V: TRBV5-5
J: TRBJ1-5
CDR3: CASSLAGYSNQPQHF

V: TRBV3-1/TRBV3-2
J: TRBJ2-1
CDR3: CASSQGGNLAGEQFF

V: TRBV5-1
J: TRBJ2-5
CDR3: CASRQGARETQYF

V: TRBV7-9
J: TRBJ1-5
CDR3: CASSLEQAGQPQHF

V: TRBV6-2/TRBV6-3
J: TRBJ2-7
CDR3: CASSYVAGGNEQYF

V: TRBV5-4
J: TRBJ2-5
CDR3: CASSLDRTSNVGRDF

V: TRBV7-2
J: TRBJ2-3
CDR3: CASSSLTSGGAYSTDTQYF

V: TRBV7-2
J: TRBJ1-1
CDR3: CASSLSLGDTEAFF

V: TRBV18
J: TRBJ2-7
CDR3: CASSPPGQGGADEQYF

V: TRBV7-6
J: TRBJ2-3
CDR3: CASSRTSGRNDPSTDTQYF

V: TRBV28
J: TRBJ2-1
CDR3: CASSLGLASSGEQFF

V: TRBV4-3
J: TRBJ2-3
CDR3: CASSQNPGGYTDTQYF

V: TRBV10-2
J: TRBJ2-1
CDR3: CATMFRGAYNEQFF

V: TRBV10-3
J: TRBJ2-7
CDR3: CAISDFWREQYF

V: TRBV5-4
J: TRBJ1-2
CDR3: CASSLGAGPAGGYTF

V: TRBV28
J: TRBJ1-1
CDR3: CASSPDRGNTEAFF

V: TRBV19
J: TRBJ1-5
CDR3: CASSIRQGGQPQHF

V: TRBV11-1
J: TRBJ1-1
CDR3: CASSLRGGRTEAFF

V: TRBV19
J: TRBJ1-1
CDR3: CASRGQLNTEAFF

V: TRBV6-4
J: TRBJ1-2
CDR3: CASSDSVYGAGGLDGYTF

V: TRBV3-1/TRBV3-2
J: TRBJ2-3
CDR3: CASSQDSLSALADTQYF

V: TRBV9
J: TRBJ1-2
CDR3: CASSEAHLNYGYTF

V: TRBV4-1
J: TRBJ2-5
CDR3: CASSQDRAASGGLQETQYF

V: TRBV28
J: TRBJ1-1
CDR3: CASSFPMQLEAFF

V: TRBV7-9
J: TRBJ2-5
CDR3: CASSLAGYGEAETQYF

V: TRBV14
J: TRBJ2-3
CDR3: CASSQDPPVRRQSSTDTQYF

V: TRBV3-1/TRBV3-2
J: TRBJ1-2
CDR3: CASSRGEVGGYTF

V: TRBV28
J: TRBJ2-7
CDR3: CASGTRRIEQYF

V: TRBV29-1
J: TRBJ2-5
CDR3: CSVGHRGGQETQYF

V: TRBV19
J: TRBJ1-3
CDR3: CASSIPLGTAGNTIYF